Listed below are T cell receptor beta chains from one sample, sequenced in a study of blood T cells in healthy people across ages. In TCRdb, the 5' RACE reads were re-called with MiXCR into one record per CDR3 protein. The data show roughly 800,000 distinct CDR3 sequences, around a quarter seen once. This sample also belongs to another study, concerning T cells of mothers and their children.

The sequenced sample was blood. These receptors were collected from a boy aged 10-17 years in good health. Each CDR3 is given with its conserved first and last residue.

TRBV10-2,CASRMGNRFRNGYTF
TRBV9,CASSAPGIGSGANEQFF
TRBV6-1,CASSDTGLANTEYF
TRBV4-2,CASSSRTGEIEAFF
TRBV18,CASSPVTREALYGYTF
TRBV20-1,CSARGGGDRETQYF
TRBV14,CASSHANEQYF
TRBV5-5,CASSLLVRQETQYF
TRBV12-5,CASGLVPRQETQYF
TRBV10-3,CAISEPGLVSDTQYF
TRBV6-1,CATSGGGLAGPNSYNEQFF
TRBV19,CASKGQAGTPQHF
TRBV12-3/TRBV12-4,CASSLNRGNTDTQYF
TRBV6-2/TRBV6-3,CASSYRTASQETQYF
TRBV5-1,CASNRGISGGTDTQYF
TRBV20-1,CSARGDRGAGYEQYF
TRBV7-9,CASSLLQGPYMNTEAFF
TRBV30,CAWSVGRSYEQYF
TRBV6-6,CASSPSGGGPKNIRYF
TRBV28,CASTHLRTGGSTDTQYF
TRBV20-1,CSARGTGNTEAFF
TRBV11-2,CASSFERSEATF
TRBV28,CATDRGYGSDEKLFF
TRBV4-3,CASSRTRGAEETQYF
TRBV5-6,CASSLALAGSPHNEQFF
TRBV7-2,CASSPPGRAAGELFF
TRBV30,CAWNDRLGDNEQFF
TRBV6-5,CASSYGGGGITDTQYF